A selection of T cell receptor beta chains follows, all from one sample in a study of T cell responses to AZD1222 COVID-19 vaccine. The table came from immunoSEQ multiplex PCR; TCRdb's copy has only in-frame clones and leaves some out. The sample records 150,000 or so clones, roughly 86% being singletons. Sequenced material: peripheral blood, taken on day 0 of AZD1222 vaccination. The receptors come from an adult in good health. Both conserved end residues are part of each CDR3.

v_gene	j_gene	CDR3aa
TRBV28	TRBJ1-2	CASEGGAGGYTF
TRBV5-1	TRBJ1-2	CASSPTFNQGVLNYGYTF
TRBV13	TRBJ1-5	CASSLGWRSNQPQHF
TRBV30	TRBJ2-1	CAWNPAENEQFF
TRBV2	TRBJ1-3	CASSGEPGNTIYF
TRBV11-3	TRBJ2-5	CASSLDSAQETQYF
TRBV7-2	TRBJ2-5	CASSLLAGQETQYF
TRBV28	TRBJ1-4	CASNAGDSEKLFF
TRBV7-9	TRBJ1-4	CASSLALGGSGEKLFF
TRBV7-8	TRBJ2-7	CASSPQGVSYEQYF
TRBV2	TRBJ1-1	CASMDRGVEAFF
TRBV7-9	TRBJ2-5	CASSHYFGQGQETQYF
TRBV5-1	TRBJ1-3	CASSLAGYGNTIYF
TRBV4-1	TRBJ1-1	CASSQAWGTEAFF
TRBV4-2	TRBJ2-5	CASSQDSNPKRQVPQETQYF
TRBV19	TRBJ1-5	CASSPAVGPQHF
TRBV7-2	TRBJ2-3	CASSLTGGVAGVADTQYF
TRBV19	TRBJ2-5	CASSYDRVQETQYF
TRBV9	TRBJ2-5	CASGVRGTYQETQYF
TRBV5-4	TRBJ1-6	CASTLDRGNSPLHF
TRBV2	TRBJ2-2	CASSEAGYTGELFF
TRBV7-9	TRBJ2-7	CASSLGTSGSNEQYF
TRBV10-3	TRBJ2-3	CAIALNPTDTQYF
TRBV5-1	TRBJ2-7	CASSLRSSGPPYEQYF
TRBV18	TRBJ2-5	CASSPTSGGAETQYF
TRBV28	TRBJ1-5	CASRPDSSSNQPQHF
TRBV9	TRBJ1-6	CASTPGTAYNSPLHF
TRBV28	TRBJ2-6	CASSRGQGTPGANVLTF
TRBV7-9	TRBJ2-3	CASSLKGSARLDTQYF
TRBV7-9	TRBJ2-2	CARAGKTGELFF
TRBV3-1/TRBV3-2	TRBJ2-2	CASSQDWTRLTGELFF
TRBV28	TRBJ2-7	CASRPGQFHEQYF
TRBV7-2	TRBJ1-1	CASSPRLPPEAFF
TRBV7-3	TRBJ2-1	CASSPGTPNEQFF
TRBV15	TRBJ2-3	CATSTRQGQVGDTQYF
TRBV5-4	TRBJ2-3	CASSLPYDIPTPDTQYF
TRBV7-6	TRBJ2-7	CASSPLAGGGYEQYF
TRBV5-5	TRBJ1-3	CASSLHVSNGAGNTIYF
TRBV7-3	TRBJ1-2	CASSLNPGQSYGYTF
TRBV11-2	TRBJ2-7	CASSRDRREQYF
TRBV9	TRBJ2-1	CASSVGAGPTYNEQFF
TRBV24-1	TRBJ2-7	CATSDYGAEQYF
TRBV2	TRBJ1-2	CASSVKLGADYGYTF
TRBV28	TRBJ1-5	CANSLASTSQPQHF
TRBV5-1	TRBJ1-5	CASSLRGDSNQPQHF
TRBV9	TRBJ1-5	CASSADPHRGQPQHF
TRBV7-2	TRBJ1-5	CASSSDRFGGLYSNQPQHF
TRBV9	TRBJ1-6	CASSVVDRDSPLHF
TRBV7-2	TRBJ2-1	CASSTRTSGYNEQFF
TRBV19	TRBJ2-5	CASSIAPKVGGQETQYF
TRBV3-1/TRBV3-2	TRBJ1-1	CASSHTGQGATEAFF
TRBV2	TRBJ2-5	CASSEGLGEAQYF
TRBV6-5	TRBJ2-7	CASSYTSEIYEQYF
TRBV15	TRBJ2-3	CATSILTSGGADTQYF
TRBV7-3	TRBJ2-7	CASSSGQGKQYF
TRBV5-1	TRBJ2-5	CASSYLAGGTYLTQYF
TRBV4-3	TRBJ2-1	CASSQDRIGYNEQFF
TRBV4-2	TRBJ1-2	CASSQGTGYGYTF